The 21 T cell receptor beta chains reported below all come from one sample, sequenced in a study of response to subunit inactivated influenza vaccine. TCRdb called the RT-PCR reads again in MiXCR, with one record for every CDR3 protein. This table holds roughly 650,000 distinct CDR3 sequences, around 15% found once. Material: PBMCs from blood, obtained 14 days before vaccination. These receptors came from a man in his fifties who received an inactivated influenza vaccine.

CDR3 DNA: TGTGCCAGCTCACCAGTGGCTAATGAGCAGTTCTTC. Residues: CASSPVANEQFF. V usage is TRBV18 and J usage is TRBJ2-1; D gene uncertain. Trimming cost V 2 bases and J 7 bases, with 6 bases left between them. Germline CDR1 is KGHSH and CDR2 is LQKENI. The CDR3 runs to 12 residues.

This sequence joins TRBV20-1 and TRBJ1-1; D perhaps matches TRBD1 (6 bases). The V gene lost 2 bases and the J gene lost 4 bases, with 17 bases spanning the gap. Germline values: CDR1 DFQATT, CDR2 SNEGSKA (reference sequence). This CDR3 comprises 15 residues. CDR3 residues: CSARNPGASGTEAFF. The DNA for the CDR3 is TGCAGTGCTAGAAACCCAGGGGCCTCGGGCACTGAAGCTTTCTTT.

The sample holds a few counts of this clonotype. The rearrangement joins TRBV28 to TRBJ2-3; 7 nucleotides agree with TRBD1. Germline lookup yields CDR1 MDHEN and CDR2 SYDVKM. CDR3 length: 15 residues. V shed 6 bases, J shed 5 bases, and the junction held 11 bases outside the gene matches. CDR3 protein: CASSRGQAMQDTQYF. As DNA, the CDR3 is TGTGCCAGCAGCAGAGGACAGGCCATGCAAGATACGCAGTATTTT.

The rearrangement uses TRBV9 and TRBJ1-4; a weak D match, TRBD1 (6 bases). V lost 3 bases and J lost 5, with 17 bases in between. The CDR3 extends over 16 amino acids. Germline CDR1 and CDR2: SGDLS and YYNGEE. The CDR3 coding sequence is TGTGCCAGCAGCGCGGGACACACAGCGATCAATGAAAAACTGTTTTTT. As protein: CASSAGHTAINEKLFF.

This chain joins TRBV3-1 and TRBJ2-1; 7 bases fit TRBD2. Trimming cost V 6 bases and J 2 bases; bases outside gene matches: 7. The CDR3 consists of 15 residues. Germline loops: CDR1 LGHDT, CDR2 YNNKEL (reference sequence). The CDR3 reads CASRGSGNAYNEQFF. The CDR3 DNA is TGTGCCAGCAGGGGAAGCGGGAATGCCTACAATGAGCAGTTCTTC.

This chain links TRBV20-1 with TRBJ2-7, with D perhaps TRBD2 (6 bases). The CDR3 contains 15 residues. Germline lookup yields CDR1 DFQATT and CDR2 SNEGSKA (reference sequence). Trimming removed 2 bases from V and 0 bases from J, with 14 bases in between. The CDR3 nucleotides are TGCAGTGCTAGATCCCGGGAGTCGAGCTCCTACGAGCAGTACTTC. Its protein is CSARSRESSSYEQYF.

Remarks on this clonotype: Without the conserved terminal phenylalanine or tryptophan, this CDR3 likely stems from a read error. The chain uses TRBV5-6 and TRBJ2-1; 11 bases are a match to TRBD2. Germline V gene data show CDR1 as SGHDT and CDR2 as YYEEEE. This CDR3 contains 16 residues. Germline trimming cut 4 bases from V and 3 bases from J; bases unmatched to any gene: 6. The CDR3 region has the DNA TGTGCCAGCAGCCCCCGACTAGCGGGAAACTACAATGAGCAGTTCTCC. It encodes CASSPRLAGNYNEQFS.

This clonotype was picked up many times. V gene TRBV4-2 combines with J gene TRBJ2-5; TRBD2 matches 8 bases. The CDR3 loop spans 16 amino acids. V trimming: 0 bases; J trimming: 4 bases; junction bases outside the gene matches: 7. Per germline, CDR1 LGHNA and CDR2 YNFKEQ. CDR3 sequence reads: CASSQDASGGGETQYF. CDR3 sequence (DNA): TGTGCCAGCAGCCAAGATGCCAGCGGGGGAGGAGAGACCCAGTACTTC.

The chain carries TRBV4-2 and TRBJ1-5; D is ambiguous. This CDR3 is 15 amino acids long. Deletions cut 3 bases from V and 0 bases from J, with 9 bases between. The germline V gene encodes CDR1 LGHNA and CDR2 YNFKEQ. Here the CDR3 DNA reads TGTGCCAGCAGCCAGGAGAGATATAGCAATCAGCCCCAGCATTTT. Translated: CASSQERYSNQPQHF.

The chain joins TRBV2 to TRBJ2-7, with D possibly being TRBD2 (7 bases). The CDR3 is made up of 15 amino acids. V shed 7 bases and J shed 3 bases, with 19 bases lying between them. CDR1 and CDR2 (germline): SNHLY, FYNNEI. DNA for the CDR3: TGTGCCAGCAATGGCGGGGGCCAAAACTTCTACGAGCAGTACTTC. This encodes CASNGGGQNFYEQYF.

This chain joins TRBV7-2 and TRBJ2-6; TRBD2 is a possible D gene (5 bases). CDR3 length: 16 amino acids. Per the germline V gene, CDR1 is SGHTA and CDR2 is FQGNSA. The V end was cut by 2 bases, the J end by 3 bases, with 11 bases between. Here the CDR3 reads CASSLTRDIGANVLTF. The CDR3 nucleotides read TGTGCCAGCAGCTTAACGAGGGATATTGGGGCCAACGTCCTGACTTTC.

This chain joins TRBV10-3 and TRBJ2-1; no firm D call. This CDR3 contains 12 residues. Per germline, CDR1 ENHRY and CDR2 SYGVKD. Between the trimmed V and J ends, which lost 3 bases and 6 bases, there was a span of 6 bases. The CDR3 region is CAISDAVNEQFF. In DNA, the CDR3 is TGTGCCATCAGTGACGCAGTCAATGAGCAGTTCTTC.

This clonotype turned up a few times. For the CDR3, the DNA is TGTGCCAGCAGTTTACTCGGACCTTTTAGCACAGATACGCAGTATTTT. It translates to CASSLLGPFSTDTQYF. This rearrangement joins TRBV28 to TRBJ2-3; no reliable D call. CDR3 size: 16 residues. Per germline, CDR1 MDHEN and CDR2 SYDVKM. Trimming removed 2 bases from V and 0 bases from J, with 12 bases in between.

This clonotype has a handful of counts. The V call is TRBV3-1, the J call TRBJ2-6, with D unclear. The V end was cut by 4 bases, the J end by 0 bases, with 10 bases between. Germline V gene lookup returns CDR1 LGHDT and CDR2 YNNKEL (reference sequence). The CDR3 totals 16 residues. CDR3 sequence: CASSLRPSSGANVLTF. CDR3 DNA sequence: TGTGCCAGCAGCCTACGACCGAGCTCTGGGGCCAACGTCCTGACTTTC. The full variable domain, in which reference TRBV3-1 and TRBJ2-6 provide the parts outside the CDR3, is DTAVSQTPKYLVTQMGNDKSIKCEQNLGHDTMYWYKQDSKKFLKIMFSYNNKELIINETVPNRFSPKSPDKAHLNLHINSLELGDSAVYFCASSLRPSSGANVLTFGAGSRLTVL.

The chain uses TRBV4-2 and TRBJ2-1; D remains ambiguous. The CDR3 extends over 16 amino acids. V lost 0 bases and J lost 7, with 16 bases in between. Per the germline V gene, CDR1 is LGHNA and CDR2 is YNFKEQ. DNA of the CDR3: TGTGCCAGCAGCCAAGATACGCGGCGAGAATGGAATGAGCAGTTCTTC. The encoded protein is CASSQDTRREWNEQFF.

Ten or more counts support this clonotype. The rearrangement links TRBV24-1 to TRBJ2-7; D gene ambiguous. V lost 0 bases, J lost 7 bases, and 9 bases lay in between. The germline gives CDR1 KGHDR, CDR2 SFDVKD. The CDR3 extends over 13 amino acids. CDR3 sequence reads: CATSDLLNGEQYF. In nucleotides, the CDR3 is TGTGCCACCAGTGATTTGTTGAACGGTGAGCAGTACTTC.

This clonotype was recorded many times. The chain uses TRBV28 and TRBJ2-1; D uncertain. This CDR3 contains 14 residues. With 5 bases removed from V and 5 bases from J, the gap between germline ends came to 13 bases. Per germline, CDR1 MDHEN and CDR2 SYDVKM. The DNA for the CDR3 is TGTGCCAGCAGTCAAGGACCAAACAACAATGAGCAGTTCTTC. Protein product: CASSQGPNNNEQFF.

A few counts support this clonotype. As DNA, the CDR3 is TGCAGTGCTAGAGCCCAGGGTATAGGCAATCAGCCCCAGCATTTT. Translating it yields CSARAQGIGNQPQHF. This sequence joins TRBV20-1 and TRBJ1-5; possible D gene TRBD1, 5 bases. Germline V gene sequence: CDR1 DFQATT, CDR2 SNEGSKA (reference sequence). There are 15 residues in the CDR3. The V end was cut by 1 base, the J end by 2 bases, with 12 bases between.

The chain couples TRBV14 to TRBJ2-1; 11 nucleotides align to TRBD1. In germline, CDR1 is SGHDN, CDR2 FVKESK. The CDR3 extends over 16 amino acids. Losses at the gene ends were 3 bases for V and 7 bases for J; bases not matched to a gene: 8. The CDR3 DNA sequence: TGTGCCAGCAGCCATCTTGGGACAGGGGGTAGGAATGAGCAGTTCTTC. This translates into CASSHLGTGGRNEQFF.

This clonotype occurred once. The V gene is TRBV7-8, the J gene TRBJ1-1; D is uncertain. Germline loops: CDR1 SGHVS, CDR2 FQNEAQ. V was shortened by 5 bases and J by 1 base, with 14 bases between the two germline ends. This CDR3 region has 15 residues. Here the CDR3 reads CASSLTLAGNTEAFF. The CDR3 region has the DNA TGTGCCAGCAGCCTCACGCTGGCGGGGAACACTGAAGCTTTCTTT.

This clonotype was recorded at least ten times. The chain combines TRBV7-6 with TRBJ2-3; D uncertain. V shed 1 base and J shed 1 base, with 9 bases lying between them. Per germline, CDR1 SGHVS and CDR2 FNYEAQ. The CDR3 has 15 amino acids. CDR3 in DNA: TGTGCCAGCAGCTTAGGGGTTCTCGGCACAGATACGCAGTATTTT. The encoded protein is CASSLGVLGTDTQYF.